This passage covers 26 T cell receptor beta chains from one sample sequenced in a study of blood T cells in healthy people across ages (dated by TCRdb to the mid-2010s). Library construction relied on 5' RACE. These reads were obtained on an Illumina HiSeq 2500. A second PCR of roughly 7 to 11 cycles was performed with a sample-barcoded 5' primer and a J-beta primer mix. TCRdb trimmed the raw reads at Q25, called clones with MiXCR and kept productive beta chains. When rows share a CDR3 protein, they turn into one entry using the most common DNA and genes. The sample contains hundreds of thousands of distinct CDR3 sequences, about 55% of them found a single time. The ten largest clonotypes hold 41% of the sample. Sequencing input: blood. Receptors were obtained from an elderly man in good health.

This clonotype was observed a few times. The chain links TRBV11-2 to TRBJ1-2, with D tentatively TRBD1 (5 bases). This CDR3 has 14 amino acids. CDR1 SGHAT and CDR2 FQNNGV come from the germline V gene. Trimming cost V 3 bases and J 7 bases, with 15 bases left between them. The CDR3 reads CASSFSRRESGYTF. CDR3 DNA sequence: TGTGCCAGCAGCTTCTCCCGCAGGGAATCTGGCTACACCTTC.

The chain links TRBV6-5 to TRBJ2-1; a possible D gene is TRBD1 (5 bases). The ends were cut back, 0 bases at V and 7 bases at J, with 13 bases in the middle. CDR3 length: 15 amino acids. Germline V gene data show CDR1 as MNHEY and CDR2 as SVGAGI. The CDR3 loop reads CASSYSGRVGNEQFF. The CDR3 region has the DNA TGTGCCAGCAGTTACTCGGGCAGGGTAGGGAATGAGCAGTTCTTC.

The chain employs TRBV12-3 or TRBV12-4 and TRBJ1-1; no clear D. V lost 7 bases, J lost 6 bases, and 18 bases lay in between. The CDR3 runs 14 residues. CDR3 amino acids: CASTPPGSWSEAFF. The CDR3 DNA reads as TGTGCCAGCACGCCCCCGGGAAGCTGGTCTGAAGCTTTCTTT.

The chain has TRBV7-2 and TRBJ2-7; 15 nucleotides agree with TRBD2. After removal of 2 bases from V and 6 bases from J, the junction contained 14 bases not matched to a gene. CDR3 size: 19 residues. The V gene's germline CDR1 is SGHTA and CDR2 FQGNSA. The CDR3, as DNA: TGTGCCAGCAGCTTATTATGGGTCCGGACTAGCGGGAGGGGGGTCGAGCAGTACTTC. This gives the protein CASSLLWVRTSGRGVEQYF. Variable domain in full (rest from reference TRBV7-2 and TRBJ2-7): GAGVSQSPSNKVTEKGKDVELRCDPISGHTALYWYRQSLGQGLEFLIYFQGNSAPDKSGLPSDRFSAERTGGSVSTLTIQRTQQEDSAVYLCASSLLWVRTSGRGVEQYFGPGTRLTVT.

This clonotype was detected ten times or more. The V gene is TRBV6-5, the J gene TRBJ2-5; D is ambiguous. This CDR3 is 12 amino acids long. Germline V gene data show CDR1 as MNHEY and CDR2 as SVGAGI. V dropped 4 bases and J dropped 5 bases, with 8 bases sitting between them. The CDR3 nucleotides read TGTGCCAGCAGTTCCCCGGTGGAGACCCAGTACTTC. Protein sequence: CASSSPVETQYF.

V and J are TRBV6-1 and TRBJ2-7; 11 nucleotides match TRBD1. J was trimmed by 3 bases and V by 4 bases; bases with no gene match: 5. Germline lookup yields CDR1 MNHNS and CDR2 SASEGT. This CDR3 comprises 15 residues. The CDR3 sequence is CASSGVGQGVYEQYF. The CDR3 DNA follows: TGTGCCAGCAGTGGGGTGGGACAGGGGGTCTACGAGCAGTACTTC.

The DNA of the CDR3 is TGTGCCAGCAGCCAAGTAGGGGCTAGCGGAGTATCCTACAATGAGCAGTTCTTC. Translating gives CASSQVGASGVSYNEQFF. The gene calls are TRBV3-1 and TRBJ2-1; TRBD2 aligns across 7 bases. J lost 1 base, V lost 1 base, and 10 bases had no gene match. Germline loops: CDR1 LGHDT, CDR2 YNNKEL (reference sequence). This CDR3 is 18 amino acids long.

This clonotype has only a few counts. The chain couples TRBV15 to TRBJ1-2, with a tentative D call TRBD1 (5 bases). Germline lookup yields CDR1 LNHNV and CDR2 YYDKDF (reference sequence). This CDR3 contains 15 residues. V lost 0 bases and J 7 bases, leaving 15 bases between the germline ends. The CDR3 DNA follows: TGTGCCACCAGCAGAGATGGGGTAGGGGACGGTGGCTACACCTTC. It specifies CATSRDGVGDGGYTF.

Concerning this clonotype itself: One junction end disagrees with the germline gene, perhaps due to a read error. V gene TRBV7-7 combines with J gene TRBJ2-2, with a weak D call TRBD1 (6 bases). In germline, CDR1 is SSHAT, CDR2 FNYEAQ (reference sequence). The CDR3 is 15 amino acids. Here the CDR3 DNA reads TGTGCTAGCAGCTCCCGGACAGCTAACACCGGGGAGCTGTTTTTT. Translating it yields CASSSRTANTGELFF.

This clonotype was seen a handful of times. The chain has TRBV24-1 and TRBJ2-7; 11 bases are a match to TRBD2. Trimming at V came to 4 bases and at J to 3 bases, leaving 7 bases not matched to a gene. The V gene's germline CDR1 is KGHDR and CDR2 SFDVKD. The CDR3 has 16 residues. The CDR3 DNA reads as TGTGCCACCAGTGACTCAACTAGCGGGAGTCTCTACGAGCAGTACTTC. Translating it yields CATSDSTSGSLYEQYF.

The V and J genes are TRBV6-6 and TRBJ2-5, with 8 bases matching TRBD2. The germline V gene encodes CDR1 MNHNY and CDR2 SVGAGI (reference sequence). V shed 6 bases and J 4 bases; nucleotides not matched to a gene: 13. The CDR3 has 16 amino acids. This CDR3 is CASSPGVAGTGETQYF. CDR3 in DNA: TGTGCCAGCAGCCCTGGGGTAGCGGGAACGGGAGAGACCCAGTACTTC.

Only a few counts were recorded for this clonotype. V usage is TRBV7-6 and J usage is TRBJ2-7; possibly TRBD2 for D (6 bases). CDR1 and CDR2 from the germline V gene are SGHVS and FNYEAQ. The CDR3 consists of 16 residues. The V end was cut by 5 bases, the J end by 1 base, with 18 bases between. For the CDR3, the DNA is TGTGCCAGCAGCAGGGCACGGGGGTCCCATTCCTACGAGCAGTACTTC. It encodes CASSRARGSHSYEQYF.

The chain combines TRBV6-2 or TRBV6-3 with TRBJ2-5; D perhaps matches TRBD2 (6 bases). The J call may be wrong; the DNA end is better matched by TRBJ2-1. The CDR3 runs to 13 residues. Germline lookup yields CDR1 MNHEY and CDR2 SVGEGT. The CDR3 coding sequence is TGTGCCAGCAGTTACTCGGGTCGGGAGACCCAGTTCTTC. Protein: CASSYSGRETQFF.

The chain employs TRBV6-6 and TRBJ2-4, with no clear D. Matching the DNA end better, TRBJ2-5 makes the J call doubtful. Germline V gene sequence: CDR1 MNHNY, CDR2 SVGAGI (reference sequence). The CDR3 consists of 14 residues. CDR3 amino acids: CASSYSSSQETQYF. The CDR3 bases are TGTGCCAGCAGTTACTCGTCAAGCCAAGAGACCCAGTACTTC.

The chain uses TRBV5-1 and TRBJ2-7; 8 nucleotides match TRBD1. The CDR3 is made up of 14 amino acids. V shed 5 bases and J 2 bases; nucleotides not matched to a gene: 6. Germline loops: CDR1 SGHRS, CDR2 YFSETQ. The CDR3 is CASRTRTGTYEQYF. The CDR3 nucleotides are TGCGCCAGCAGGACCAGGACAGGGACCTACGAGCAGTACTTC.

V usage is TRBV29-1 and J usage is TRBJ2-7; D ambiguous. V lost 5 bases and J 4 bases, leaving 18 bases between the germline ends. The V gene's germline CDR1 is SQVTM and CDR2 ANQGSEA. CDR3 length: 14 amino acids. For the CDR3, the DNA is TGCAGCGTTACTACAGTTACCTTTTCATACGAGCAGTACTTC. It translates to CSVTTVTFSYEQYF.

This clonotype occurred a few times. The J gene is TRBJ2-4, the V gene TRBV5-1; maybe TRBD1 (6 bases). The CDR3 covers 12 residues. CDR1 and CDR2 from the germline V gene are SGHRS and YFSETQ. The V end lost 2 bases, the J end lost 10 bases, and 10 bases lay between the germline ends. CDR3 DNA sequence: TGCGCCAGCAGCTTACAGGGTGGGATTCAGTACTTC. This encodes CASSLQGGIQYF.

The rearrangement joins TRBV6-6 to TRBJ2-5; D gene unclear. CDR1 and CDR2 (germline): MNHNY, SVGAGI (reference sequence). The germline V and J ends were trimmed by 2 bases and 2 bases, with 6 bases remaining between them. This CDR3 is 13 amino acids long. The CDR3 region is CASSYLGQETQYF. CDR3 sequence (DNA): TGTGCCAGCAGTTACCTGGGGCAAGAGACCCAGTACTTC.

The chain recombines TRBV20-1 with TRBJ1-1; D uncertain. This CDR3 has 13 amino acids. V shed 4 bases and J shed 8 bases, with 17 bases lying between them. The germline V gene encodes CDR1 DFQATT and CDR2 SNEGSKA (reference sequence). The CDR3 DNA is TGCAGTGCTAACCGACGGACTTCGGGCGAAGCTTTCTTT. This translates into CSANRRTSGEAFF.

The rearrangement joins TRBV7-8 to TRBJ1-5, with 8 bases identical to TRBD1. CDR1 and CDR2 from the germline V gene are SGHVS and FQNEAQ. The ends lost 1 base at V and 6 bases at J; junction bases unmatched: 11. The CDR3 sequence is 17 residues long. The CDR3 sequence is CASSLGWARGLGQPQHF. CDR3 sequence (DNA): TGTGCCAGCAGCTTAGGATGGGCCAGGGGGCTGGGTCAGCCCCAGCATTTT.

The chain employs TRBV7-2 and TRBJ2-5; a possible D gene is TRBD2 (6 bases). V was shortened by 7 bases and J by 2 bases, with 11 bases between the two germline ends. Germline values: CDR1 SGHTA, CDR2 FQGNSA. The CDR3 runs to 13 residues. This CDR3 reads CASTRDLQETQYF. CDR3 nucleotide sequence: TGTGCCAGCACTCGGGACTTACAAGAGACCCAGTACTTC.

The CDR3 bases are TGTGCCAGCAGCCAAGATCGGGGGGTTCGCTACGAGCAGTACTTC. Amino acid sequence: CASSQDRGVRYEQYF. V usage is TRBV3-1 and J usage is TRBJ2-7; 7 nucleotides line up with TRBD2. The V gene end was trimmed by 0 bases and the J gene end by 3 bases; junction bases not matched to a gene: 5. Germline loops: CDR1 LGHDT, CDR2 YNNKEL (reference sequence). The CDR3 runs to 15 residues.

This clonotype was counted only a few times. The V call is TRBV25-1, the J call TRBJ2-3, with TRBD1 matching 9 bases. The CDR3 totals 16 residues. Looked up from germline, CDR1 is MGHDK and CDR2 is SYGVNS. Trimming cost V 4 bases and J 4 bases; bases outside gene matches: 9. Here the CDR3 DNA reads TGTGCCAGCAGTGCCACCGGGACAGGGCTGCCAGATACGCAGTATTTT. Amino acid sequence: CASSATGTGLPDTQYF.

This clonotype came up a few times. The V gene is TRBV7-9, the J gene TRBJ2-7; D remains ambiguous. V lost 7 bases and J 6 bases, leaving 13 bases between the germline ends. This CDR3 contains 12 residues. Germline V gene lookup returns CDR1 SEHNR and CDR2 FQNEAQ (reference sequence). This CDR3 is CASTSPATEQYF. Here the CDR3 DNA reads TGTGCCAGCACAAGCCCCGCCACCGAGCAGTACTTC.

The chain joins TRBV11-2 to TRBJ2-1, with 11 bases aligning to TRBD2. The V gene's germline CDR1 is SGHAT and CDR2 FQNNGV. CDR3 length: 15 amino acids. Unmatched junction bases numbered 8, after V lost 6 bases and J lost 7 bases. The CDR3 region has the DNA TGTGCCAGCAGGCGGTCGGCTAGCGGGAGGAATGAGCAGTTCTTC. Protein sequence: CASRRSASGRNEQFF.

The rearrangement links TRBV25-1 to TRBJ1-1; D is uncertain. Trimming took off 3 bases at V and 6 bases at J, with 5 bases between the two ends. CDR1 MGHDK and CDR2 SYGVNS come from the germline V gene. The CDR3 spans 11 residues. The CDR3 region is CASSDASEAFF. As DNA, the CDR3 is TGTGCCAGCAGTGATGCATCTGAAGCTTTCTTT.